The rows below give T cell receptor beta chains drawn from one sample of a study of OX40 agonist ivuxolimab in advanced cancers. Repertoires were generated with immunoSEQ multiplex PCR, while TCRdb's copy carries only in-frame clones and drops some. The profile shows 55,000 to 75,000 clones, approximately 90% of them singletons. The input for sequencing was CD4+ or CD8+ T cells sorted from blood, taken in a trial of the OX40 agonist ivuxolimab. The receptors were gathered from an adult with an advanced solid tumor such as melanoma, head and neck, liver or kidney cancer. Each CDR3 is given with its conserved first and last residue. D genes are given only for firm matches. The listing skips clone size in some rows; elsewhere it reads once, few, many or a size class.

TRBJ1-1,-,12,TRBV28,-,CASSAGPRLAFF,TGTGCCAGCAGCGCCGGGCCCCGGTTGGCTTTCTTT
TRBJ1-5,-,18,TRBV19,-,CASSAGTLVQRGNQPQHF,TGTGCCAGTAGTGCCGGGACTCTCGTCCAGAGGGGCAATCAGCCCCAGCATTTT
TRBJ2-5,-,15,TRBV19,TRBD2,CASSMDREGWETQYF,TGTGCCAGTAGTATGGATCGGGAGGGATGGGAGACCCAGTACTTC
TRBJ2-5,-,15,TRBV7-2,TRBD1,CASSLRDRGWETQYF,TGTGCCAGCAGCTTGCGAGACAGGGGGTGGGAGACCCAGTACTTC
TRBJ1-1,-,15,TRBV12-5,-,CASGLGVGRNTEAFF,TGTGCTAGTGGTTTGGGGGTAGGCCGGAACACTGAAGCTTTCTTT
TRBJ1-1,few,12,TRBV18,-,CASSPEGREAFF,TGTGCCAGCTCACCAGAGGGGAGGGAAGCTTTCTTT
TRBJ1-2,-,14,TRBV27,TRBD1,CASSSGTGARGYTF,TGTGCCAGCAGTTCTGGTACAGGGGCTAGAGGCTACACCTTC
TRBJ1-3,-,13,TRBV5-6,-,CASTAGSGNTIYF,TGTGCCAGCACCGCGGGCTCTGGAAACACCATATATTTT
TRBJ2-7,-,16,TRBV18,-,CASSPITWVRQYEQYF,TGTGCCAGCTCACCTATTACGTGGGTAAGGCAATACGAGCAGTACTTC
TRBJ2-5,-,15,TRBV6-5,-,CASSYSYLPQETQYF,TGTGCCAGCAGTTACTCATACCTCCCTCAAGAGACCCAGTACTTC
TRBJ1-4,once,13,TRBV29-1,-,CSVVRGGGEKLFF,TGCAGCGTTGTACGTGGGGGCGGTGAAAAACTGTTTTTT
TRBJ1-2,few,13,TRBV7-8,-,CASSLWGLEGYTF,TGTGCCAGCAGCTTATGGGGGTTGGAGGGCTACACCTTC
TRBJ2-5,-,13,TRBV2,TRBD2,CASIFSGVETQYF,TGTGCCAGCATATTTAGCGGGGTAGAGACCCAGTACTTC
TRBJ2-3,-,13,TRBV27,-,CASRTASTDTQYF,TGTGCCAGTCGGACGGCTAGCACAGATACGCAGTATTTT
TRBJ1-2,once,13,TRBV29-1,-,CSVEGTSNYGYTF,TGCAGCGTTGAGGGGACCTCTAACTATGGCTACACCTTC
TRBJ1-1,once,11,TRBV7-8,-,CASSQQYEAFF,TGTGCCAGCAGCCAACAGTATGAAGCTTTCTTT
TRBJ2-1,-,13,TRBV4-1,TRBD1,CASSRQGVGEQFF,TGCGCCAGCAGCCGCCAGGGGGTCGGTGAGCAGTTCTTC
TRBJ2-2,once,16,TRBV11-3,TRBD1,CASRPPGQGRTGELFF,TGTGCCAGCAGACCCCCGGGACAGGGTCGAACCGGGGAGCTGTTTTTT
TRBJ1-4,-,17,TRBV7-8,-,CASSLGQGLGTNEKLFF,TGTGCCAGCAGCTTAGGCCAGGGGCTTGGAACTAATGAAAAACTGTTTTTT
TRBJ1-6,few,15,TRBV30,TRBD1,CAWRPLDRDNSPLHF,TGTGCCTGGAGACCTTTAGACAGGGATAATTCACCCCTCCACTTT
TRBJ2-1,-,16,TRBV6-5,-,CASSYWRASSGHEQFF,TGTGCCAGCAGTTACTGGCGGGCCTCCTCCGGACATGAGCAGTTCTTC
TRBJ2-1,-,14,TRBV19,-,CASSIEHRSYEQFF,TGTGCCAGTAGTATAGAACACCGCAGTTATGAGCAGTTCTTC
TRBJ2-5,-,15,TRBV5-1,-,CASSTTTGSYETQYF,TGCGCCAGCAGCACGACGACGGGCTCTTATGAGACCCAGTACTTC
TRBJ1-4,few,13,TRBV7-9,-,CASSPRGTEKLFF,TGTGCCAGCAGCCCCCGAGGAACTGAAAAACTGTTTTTT
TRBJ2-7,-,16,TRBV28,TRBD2,CASHPASGVGSYEQYF,TGTGCCAGCCACCCAGCTAGCGGGGTTGGCTCCTACGAGCAGTACTTC
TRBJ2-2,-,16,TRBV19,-,CASSTGDRPNTGELFF,TGTGCCAGTAGTACAGGGGACCGGCCGAACACCGGGGAGCTGTTTTTT
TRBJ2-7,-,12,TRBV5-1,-,CASSLDFYEQYF,TGCGCCAGCAGCCTGGACTTCTACGAGCAGTACTTC
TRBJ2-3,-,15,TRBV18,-,CASSPRSRGADTQYF,TGTGCCAGCTCACCACGAAGCCGGGGTGCAGATACGCAGTATTTT
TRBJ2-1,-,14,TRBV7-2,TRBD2,CASSLERGGNEQFF,TGTGCCAGCAGCTTAGAGCGGGGGGGCAATGAGCAGTTCTTC
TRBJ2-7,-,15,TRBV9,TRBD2,CASSEGLAGIHEQYF,TGTGCCAGCAGCGAGGGACTAGCGGGTATCCACGAGCAGTACTTC
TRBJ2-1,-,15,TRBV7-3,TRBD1,CASSPSGQDYNEQFF,TGTGCCAGCAGCCCCTCGGGACAGGATTACAATGAGCAGTTCTTC
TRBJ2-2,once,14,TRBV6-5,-,CASSTGTYTGELFF,TGTGCCAGCAGTACCGGGACTTACACCGGGGAGCTGTTTTTT
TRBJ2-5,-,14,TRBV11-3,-,CASSLQRNQETQYF,TGTGCCAGCAGCTTACAAAGGAACCAAGAGACCCAGTACTTC
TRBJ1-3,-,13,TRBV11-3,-,CASSLLTGNTIYF,TGTGCCAGCAGCTTACTTACTGGAAACACCATATATTTT
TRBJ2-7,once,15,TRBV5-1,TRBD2,CASSQRGLGLGEQYF,TGCGCCAGCAGCCAAAGGGGACTAGGTCTTGGCGAGCAGTACTTC
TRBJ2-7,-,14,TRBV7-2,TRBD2,CASSGLAATYEQYF,TGTGCCAGCAGCGGGCTAGCGGCTACCTACGAGCAGTACTTC
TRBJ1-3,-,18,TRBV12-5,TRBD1,CASGLVFTGVVSGNTIYF,TGTGCTAGTGGTTTGGTTTTTACAGGGGTCGTCTCTGGAAACACCATATATTTT
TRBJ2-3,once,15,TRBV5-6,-,CASSLAPASTDTQYF,TGTGCCAGCAGCTTGGCCCCGGCTAGCACAGATACGCAGTATTTT
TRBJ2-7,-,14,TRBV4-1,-,CASSVQGGSGEQYF,TGCGCCAGCAGCGTTCAGGGGGGGTCAGGCGAGCAGTACTTC
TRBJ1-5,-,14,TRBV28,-,CASRTPGLNQPQHF,TGTGCCAGCAGAACCCCGGGACTCAATCAGCCCCAGCATTTT
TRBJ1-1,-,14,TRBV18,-,CASSLSGPNTEAFF,TGTGCCAGCTCACTCTCGGGCCCTAACACTGAAGCTTTCTTT
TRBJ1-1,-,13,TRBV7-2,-,CASSQSVGTEAFF,TGTGCCAGCAGCCAATCTGTGGGCACTGAAGCTTTCTTT
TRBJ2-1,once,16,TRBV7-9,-,CASSSIRGRAYNEQFF,TGTGCCAGCAGCTCCATCCGGGGAAGGGCCTACAATGAGCAGTTCTTC
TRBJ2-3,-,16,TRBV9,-,CASSPQTAGYTDTQYF,TGTGCCAGCAGCCCTCAAACGGCAGGGTACACAGATACGCAGTATTTT